These 3 T cell receptor beta chains originate from one sample sequenced in a study of T cells after posttransplantation cyclophosphamide. Using immunoSEQ multiplex PCR, the repertoire was profiled, and TCRdb retains in-frame clones only, with some absent. The sample shows 40,000 to 60,000 clones, no singletons; the ten largest hold about 2.2%. Sequencing was performed on PBMCs. These receptors all come from a man aged 35 to 55 in good health, CMV-negative, and a related stem cell transplant donor.

The rearrangement joins TRBV6-1 to TRBJ1-2; no clear D. This CDR3 spans 14 amino acids. Trimming pared 5 bases from V and 4 bases from J, leaving 14 bases between. Germline CDR1 and CDR2: MNHNS and SASEGT. The CDR3: CASSFPGILYGYTF. In DNA, the CDR3 is TGTGCCAGCAGTTTTCCCGGGATTCTCTATGGCTACACCTTC.

In this sample, this clone turned up many times. The V and J genes are TRBV10-3 and TRBJ2-7; the match to TRBD1 covers 9 bases. CDR1 and CDR2 (germline): ENHRY, SYGVKD. The V gene end was trimmed by 5 bases and the J gene end by 3 bases; junction bases not matched to a gene: 5. This CDR3 is built from 14 residues. Written as DNA, the CDR3 is TGTGCCATCAGTTGGGACAGGGAACGCTACGAGCAGTACTTC. Its protein is CAISWDRERYEQYF.

Ten or more counts support this clone. The chain recombines TRBV27 with TRBJ2-5, with 9 bases aligning to TRBD2. V lost 3 bases to trimming and J lost 0 bases; unmatched junction nucleotides: 5. The CDR3 covers 16 residues. Germline CDR1 MNHEY, CDR2 SMNVEV (reference sequence). CDR3: CASSFRASGNQETQYF. As DNA, the CDR3 is TGTGCCAGCAGTTTCCGGGCTAGCGGGAACCAAGAGACCCAGTACTTC.